A single TCR beta chain is shown here with its context. This entry is derived from a study of OX40 agonist ivuxolimab in advanced cancers. For the study at large: An agonistic anti-OX40 (CD134) antibody, ivuxolimab, was used to treat the patients. Over 30% of patients had received prior checkpoint inhibitor therapy.

Patients with autoimmune history or systemic immunosuppression were excluded. Germline V gene sequence: CDR1 SGHAT, CDR2 FQNNGV. The V and J ends lost 6 bases and 4 bases, in that order; junction bases with no gene match: 5. The CDR3 contains 14 residues. Repertoires were generated with immunoSEQ multiplex PCR, while TCRdb's copy carries only in-frame clones and drops some. Of about 33,000 clones listed, more than 80% are singletons. This receptor was taken from an adult with an advanced solid tumor such as melanoma, head and neck, liver or kidney cancer. The starting material was CD4+ or CD8+ T cells sorted from blood, obtained in a trial of the OX40 agonist ivuxolimab. The chain uses TRBV11-2 and TRBJ2-1, with 8 bases fitting TRBD1. CDR3 region: CASRDGTGYNEQFF. CDR3 nucleotide sequence: TGTGCCAGCAGGGATGGGACAGGTTACAATGAGCAGTTCTTC.